This T cell receptor beta chain was identified during a study of blood T cell repertoires in COVID-19. This clone has only a few counts. Trimming cost V 0 bases and J 4 bases, with 16 bases left between them. The CDR3 is made up of 18 amino acids. Germline V lookup: CDR1 MGHRA, CDR2 YSYEKL. TCRdb's copy holds only in-frame clones and misses some; the assay was immunoSEQ multiplex PCR. The sample holds about 200,000 clones; more than 75% are singletons and the top ten take roughly 6%. The genes are TRBV4-1 and TRBJ1-6; D gene uncertain. This sequence was found in a man in his forties or fifties with active or convalescent COVID-19. Sequenced sample: peripheral blood. CDR3 in DNA: TGCGCCAGCAGCCAAGATATGCTTCGTACAGATTATAATTCACCCCTCCACTTT. This translates into CASSQDMLRTDYNSPLHF.